These 22 T cell receptor beta chains originate from one sample sequenced in a study of cytomegalovirus exposure and HLA in healthy donors. Primers included in the PCR were 60 Vbeta and 13 Jbeta primers. The protocol was immunoSEQ multiplex PCR, while the TCRdb copy is restricted to in-frame clones and leaves out a portion. The sample lists around 150,000 clones, 75% to 85% occurring once. The specimen was PBMCs. The receptor source for this set is a male donor in good health and CMV-seropositive.

The rearrangement links TRBV2 to TRBJ2-1, with D possibly TRBD1 on 8 matching bases. V lost 6 bases and J lost 6, with 18 bases in between. The CDR3 sequence is 15 residues long. Germline CDR1 reads SNHLY; CDR2 reads FYNNEI. Written as DNA, the CDR3 is TGTGCCAGCAGAGAGAACAGGGGGGGAGGCAATGAGCAGTTCTTC. This sequence encodes CASRENRGGGNEQFF.

The rearrangement links TRBV4-2 to TRBJ1-1; 7 nucleotides line up with TRBD1. CDR1 LGHNA and CDR2 YNFKEQ come from the germline V gene. V was clipped by 2 bases and J by 1 base; unmatched bases: 1. CDR3 size: 14 residues. The DNA for the CDR3 is TGTGCCAGCAGCCAACGGACAGGGAACACTGAAGCTTTCTTT. The encoded protein is CASSQRTGNTEAFF.

The chain recombines TRBV6-5 with TRBJ2-5; D is ambiguous. The CDR3 totals 15 residues. Germline-derived CDR1 and CDR2 are MNHEY and SVGAGI. V shed 6 bases and J shed 1 base, with 15 bases lying between them. In nucleotides, the CDR3 is TGTGCCAGCAGCCAGCCGGCGGCCCTCCAAGAGACCCAGTACTTC. Residues: CASSQPAALQETQYF.

This clone occurred once. The rearrangement uses TRBV5-1 and TRBJ2-1, with 7 bases fitting TRBD1. The CDR3 is made up of 18 amino acids. Trimming took 3 bases from V and 0 from J; bases not matched to a gene: 12. The V gene's germline CDR1 is SGHRS and CDR2 YFSETQ. Here the CDR3 DNA reads TGCGCCAGCAGCTGGAATCGACAGGGCTCGGGCTCCTACAATGAGCAGTTCTTC. Amino acid sequence: CASSWNRQGSGSYNEQFF.

There are a few counts of this clone. The gene calls are TRBV30 and TRBJ1-4, with a possible D match to TRBD1 (6 bases). Trimming cost V 0 bases and J 4 bases, with 15 bases left between them. CDR1 is GTSNPN and CDR2 is SVGIG in the germline V gene (reference sequence). The CDR3 runs 16 residues. The CDR3 sequence: CAWSVPVRGFNEKLFF. DNA for the CDR3: TGTGCCTGGAGTGTACCCGTAAGGGGGTTTAATGAAAAACTGTTTTTT. The full variable domain, with the rest looked up from reference TRBV30 and TRBJ1-4, is SQTIHQWPATLVQPVGSPLSLECTVEGTSNPNLYWYRQAAGRGLQLLFYSVGIGQISSEVPQNLSASRPQDRQFILSSKKLLLSDSGFYLCAWSVPVRGFNEKLFFGSGTQLSVL.

The table lists this clone with a few counts. This rearrangement joins TRBV5-6 to TRBJ2-7; a possible D gene is TRBD1 (5 bases). In germline, CDR1 is SGHDT, CDR2 YYEEEE. There are 13 residues in the CDR3. Trimming pared 4 bases from V and 5 bases from J, leaving 13 bases between. CDR3 sequence (DNA): TGTGCCAGCAGCCAGGTGGTCAGGGACGAGCAGTACTTC. Its translation: CASSQVVRDEQYF.

The rearrangement joins TRBV18 to TRBJ2-5, with TRBD1 matching 7 bases. The V gene end was trimmed by 0 bases and the J gene end by 12 bases; junction bases not matched to a gene: 4. This CDR3 has 12 residues. Germline CDR1 reads KGHSH; CDR2 reads LQKENI. CDR3 DNA sequence: TGTGCCAGCTCACCACCGGGACAGCCAAAGTACTTC. Its protein is CASSPPGQPKYF.

CDR3 in amino acids: CASSFSPGYNEQFF. CDR3 nucleotides: TGCGCCAGCAGCTTTTCCCCAGGCTACAATGAGCAGTTCTTC. The chain uses TRBV5-1 and TRBJ2-1; the D is unclear. The CDR3 consists of 14 residues. CDR1 and CDR2 (germline): SGHRS, YFSETQ. V was clipped by 2 bases and J by 3 bases, with 9 bases between them.

The chain is built from TRBV7-9 and TRBJ1-1; weak D call: TRBD1 (6 bases). Trimming took 4 bases from V and 1 from J, leaving 16 bases between them. Germline loops: CDR1 SEHNR, CDR2 FQNEAQ (reference sequence). This CDR3 spans 16 amino acids. The CDR3 nucleotides read TGTGCCAGCAGCTCCCCGTGGACAGTGGCGAACACTGAAGCTTTCTTT. It specifies CASSSPWTVANTEAFF.

The gene calls are TRBV5-1 and TRBJ2-7; a weak D match, TRBD2 (5 bases). V gave up 0 bases and J gave up 2 bases, with 12 bases separating them. CDR3 length equals 15 residues. Germline values: CDR1 SGHRS, CDR2 YFSETQ. The chain's CDR3 is CASSLGPPRAYEQYF. Written as DNA, the CDR3 is TGCGCCAGCAGCTTGGGGCCTCCGAGGGCCTACGAGCAGTACTTC.

V and J are TRBV4-1 and TRBJ1-3; TRBD1 aligns across 9 bases. The germline V gene has CDR1 MGHRA and CDR2 YSYEKL. There are 15 residues in the CDR3. The V segment lost 2 bases and the J segment 8 bases; nucleotides outside the gene matches: 7. The CDR3 DNA is TGCGCCAGCAGCCAACTCGGGACAGGGATAGACACCATATATTTT. Encoded protein: CASSQLGTGIDTIYF.

The chain links TRBV9 to TRBJ2-2; 9 bases agree with TRBD2. Germline V gene sequence: CDR1 SGDLS, CDR2 YYNGEE. V gave up 4 bases and J gave up 6 bases; unmatched junction bases: 4. The CDR3 contains 14 residues. For the CDR3, the DNA is TGTGCCAGCAGCTTATCTAGCGGGGCCGGGGAGCTGTTTTTT. Translated: CASSLSSGAGELFF.

Comment on this clone: Mismatch with germline at one junction end may stem from a read error. The chain has TRBV7-9 and TRBJ2-2, with D maybe TRBD2 (5 bases). The CDR3 runs to 12 residues. Germline V gene sequence: CDR1 SEHNR, CDR2 FQNEAQ (reference sequence). CDR3 coding DNA: TGTTCCAGCAGGTCCGGGGCCGGGGAGCTGTTTTTT. Protein: CSSRSGAGELFF.

In this sample, this clone turned up a few times. This chain links TRBV7-2 with TRBJ1-1; the D gene is possibly TRBD1 (6 bases). The V end was cut by 5 bases, the J end by 2 bases, with 9 bases between. CDR1 and CDR2 from the germline V gene are SGHTA and FQGNSA. The CDR3 runs 13 residues. The CDR3 sequence: CASSPGANTEAFF. The CDR3, as DNA: TGTGCCAGCAGCCCAGGGGCCAACACTGAAGCTTTCTTT.

The genes are TRBV6-6 and TRBJ2-7, with D possibly matching TRBD2 (7 bases). V was cut by 6 bases and J by 2 bases, with 17 bases left in between. This CDR3 is 15 amino acids long. Germline-derived CDR1 and CDR2 are MNHNY and SVGAGI (reference sequence). DNA of the CDR3: TGTGCCAGCAGCCCCTTTGGGGGGGCCCCCTACGAGCAGTACTTC. This codes for CASSPFGGAPYEQYF.

This clone was observed once. This chain joins TRBV4-2 and TRBJ2-2; 11 bases fit TRBD2. Germline V gene data show CDR1 as LGHNA and CDR2 as YNFKEQ. With 4 bases clipped from V and 2 bases from J, the junction kept 15 bases outside the gene matches. This CDR3 is 20 amino acids long. CDR3 bases: TGTGCCAGCAGCCGGGGTAGCGGGGGGGGCCAGCGTCTAAACACCGGGGAGCTGTTTTTT. Residues: CASSRGSGGGQRLNTGELFF.

The CDR3: CASSSPNEKLFF. The CDR3 nucleotides are TGTGCCAGCAGCTCCCCAAATGAAAAACTGTTTTTT. V is TRBV7-9 and J is TRBJ1-4; D is uncertain. The CDR3 runs to 12 residues. Trimming pared 4 bases from V and 5 bases from J, leaving 5 bases between. The germline CDR1 and CDR2 sequences are SEHNR and FQNEAQ (reference sequence).

The chain uses TRBV5-1 and TRBJ1-2; 9 nucleotides agree with TRBD1. Germline V gene data show CDR1 as SGHRS and CDR2 as YFSETQ. With V trimmed by 10 bases and J by 3 bases, 22 bases remained unmatched. The CDR3 sequence is 18 residues long. DNA for the CDR3: TGCGCCCACGCACCTCTACTAGATACAGGGGGCGAGGACTATGGCTACACCTTC. Amino acids: CAHAPLLDTGGEDYGYTF.

This clone was picked up a small number of times. This sequence joins TRBV6-6 and TRBJ1-5, with 9 bases fitting TRBD1. Germline-derived CDR1 and CDR2 are MNHNY and SVGAGI (reference sequence). The V and J ends lost 6 bases and 3 bases, in that order; junction bases with no gene match: 6. The CDR3 runs to 15 residues. In DNA, the CDR3 is TGTGCCAGCAGCAAGGGACAGGGAATCAATCAGCCCCAGCATTTT. Translation gives CASSKGQGINQPQHF.

This clone was picked up a small number of times. This chain joins TRBV6-5 and TRBJ1-5; 7 nucleotides match TRBD1. Germline CDR1 is MNHEY and CDR2 is SVGAGI. Germline trimming cut 5 bases from V and 3 bases from J; bases unmatched to any gene: 7. The CDR3 runs to 15 residues. The chain's CDR3 is CASSADRAINQPQHF. The CDR3 nucleotides are TGTGCCAGCAGTGCCGACAGGGCCATCAATCAGCCCCAGCATTTT.

This clone appeared once. The J gene is TRBJ2-5, the V gene TRBV18; 9 nucleotides match TRBD2. Germline V gene sequence: CDR1 KGHSH, CDR2 LQKENI. The length of the CDR3 is 14 residues. V shed 6 bases, J shed 1 base, and the junction held 3 bases outside the gene matches. The chain's CDR3 is CASSLSGGQETQYF. The DNA of the CDR3 is TGTGCCAGCTCCCTTAGCGGGGGCCAAGAGACCCAGTACTTC.

CDR3 DNA sequence: TGTGCCAGCAGCCAAGAAGGGACTAGGGAATTGGGAGGTAGAACAGATACGCAGTATTTT. This sequence encodes CASSQEGTRELGGRTDTQYF. V gene TRBV4-2 combines with J gene TRBJ2-3; 8 bases are shared with TRBD2. The germline V gene has CDR1 LGHNA and CDR2 YNFKEQ. The CDR3 loop spans 20 amino acids. Trimming took 0 bases from V and 3 from J; bases not matched to a gene: 17.